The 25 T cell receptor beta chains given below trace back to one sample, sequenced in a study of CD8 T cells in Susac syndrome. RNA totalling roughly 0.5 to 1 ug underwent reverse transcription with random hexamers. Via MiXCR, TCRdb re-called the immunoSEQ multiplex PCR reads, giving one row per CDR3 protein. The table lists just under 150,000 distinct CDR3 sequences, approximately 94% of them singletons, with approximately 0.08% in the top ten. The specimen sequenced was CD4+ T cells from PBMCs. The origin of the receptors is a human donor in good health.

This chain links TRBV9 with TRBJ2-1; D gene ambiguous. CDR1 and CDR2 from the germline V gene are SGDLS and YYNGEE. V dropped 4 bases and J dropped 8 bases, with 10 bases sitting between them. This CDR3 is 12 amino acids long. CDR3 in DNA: TGTGCCAGCAGCCCCCGTGGCGATGAGCAGTTCTTC. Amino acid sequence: CASSPRGDEQFF.

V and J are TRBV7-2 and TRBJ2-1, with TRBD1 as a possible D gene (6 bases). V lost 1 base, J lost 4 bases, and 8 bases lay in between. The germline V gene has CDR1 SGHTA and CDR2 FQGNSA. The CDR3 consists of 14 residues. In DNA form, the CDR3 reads TGTGCCAGCAGCTTAGGGACAGCTTACAATGAGCAGTTCTTC. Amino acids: CASSLGTAYNEQFF.

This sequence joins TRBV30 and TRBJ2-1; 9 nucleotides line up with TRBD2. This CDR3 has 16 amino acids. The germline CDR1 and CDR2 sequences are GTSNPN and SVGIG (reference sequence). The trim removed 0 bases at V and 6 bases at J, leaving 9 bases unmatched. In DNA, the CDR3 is TGTGCCTGGAGTGTAATTTTAGCGGGAGCTTTCAATGAGCAGTTCTTC. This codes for CAWSVILAGAFNEQFF.

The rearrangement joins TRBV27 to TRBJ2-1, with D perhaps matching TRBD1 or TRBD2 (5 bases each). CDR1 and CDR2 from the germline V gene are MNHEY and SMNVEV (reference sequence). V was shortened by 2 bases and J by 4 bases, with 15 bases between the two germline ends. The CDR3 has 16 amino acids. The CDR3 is CASSLEGPWTYNEQFF. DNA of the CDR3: TGTGCCAGCAGTTTAGAGGGACCATGGACTTACAATGAGCAGTTCTTC.

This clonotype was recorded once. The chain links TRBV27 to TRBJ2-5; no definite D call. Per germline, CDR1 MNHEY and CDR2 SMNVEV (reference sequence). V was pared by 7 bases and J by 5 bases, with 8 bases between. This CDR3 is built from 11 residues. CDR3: CASILVETQYF. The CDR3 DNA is TGTGCCAGCATCTTGGTGGAGACCCAGTACTTC.

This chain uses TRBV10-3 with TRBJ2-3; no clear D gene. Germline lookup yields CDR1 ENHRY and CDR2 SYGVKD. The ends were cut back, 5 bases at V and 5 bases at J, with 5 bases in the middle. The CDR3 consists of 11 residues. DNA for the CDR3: TGTGCCATCAGTCGCGGAGATACGCAGTATTTT. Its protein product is CAISRGDTQYF.

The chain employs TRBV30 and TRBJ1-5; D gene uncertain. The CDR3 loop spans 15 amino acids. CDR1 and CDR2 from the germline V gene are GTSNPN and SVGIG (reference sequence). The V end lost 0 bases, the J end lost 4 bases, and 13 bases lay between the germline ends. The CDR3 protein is CAWSVPGRMNQPQHF. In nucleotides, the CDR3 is TGTGCCTGGAGTGTACCCGGACGGATGAATCAGCCCCAGCATTTT.

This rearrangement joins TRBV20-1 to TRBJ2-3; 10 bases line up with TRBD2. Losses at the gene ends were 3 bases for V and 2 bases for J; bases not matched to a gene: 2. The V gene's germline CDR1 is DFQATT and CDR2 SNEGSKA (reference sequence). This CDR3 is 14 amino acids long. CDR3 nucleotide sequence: TGCAGTGCTAGCCTAGCGGGAGTCACAGATACGCAGTATTTT. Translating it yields CSASLAGVTDTQYF.

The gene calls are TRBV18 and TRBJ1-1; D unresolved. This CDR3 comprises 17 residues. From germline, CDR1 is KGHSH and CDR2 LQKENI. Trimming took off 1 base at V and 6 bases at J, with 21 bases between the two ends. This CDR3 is CASSPRITSGSQPEAFF. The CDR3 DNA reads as TGTGCCAGCTCACCACGGATAACGTCAGGATCACAACCTGAAGCTTTCTTT.

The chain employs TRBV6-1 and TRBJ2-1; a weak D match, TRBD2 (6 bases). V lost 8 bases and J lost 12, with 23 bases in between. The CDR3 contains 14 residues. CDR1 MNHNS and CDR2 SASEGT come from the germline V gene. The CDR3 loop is CASRDAGRTQGQFF. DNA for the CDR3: TGTGCCAGCCGCGACGCGGGGCGGACCCAAGGGCAGTTCTTC.

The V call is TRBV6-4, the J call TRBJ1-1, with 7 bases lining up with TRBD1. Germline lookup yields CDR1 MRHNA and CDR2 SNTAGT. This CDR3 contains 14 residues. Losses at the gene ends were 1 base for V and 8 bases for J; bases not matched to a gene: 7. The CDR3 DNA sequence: TGTGCCAGCAGTGACTGGAGCAGGGGGTCCGAAGCTTTCTTT. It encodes CASSDWSRGSEAFF.

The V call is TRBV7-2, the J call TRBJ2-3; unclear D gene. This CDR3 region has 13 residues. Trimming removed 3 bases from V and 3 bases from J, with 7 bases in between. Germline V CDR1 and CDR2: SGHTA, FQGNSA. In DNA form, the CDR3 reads TGTGCCAGCAGCTTCGCGGAGACAGATACGCAGTATTTT. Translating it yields CASSFAETDTQYF.

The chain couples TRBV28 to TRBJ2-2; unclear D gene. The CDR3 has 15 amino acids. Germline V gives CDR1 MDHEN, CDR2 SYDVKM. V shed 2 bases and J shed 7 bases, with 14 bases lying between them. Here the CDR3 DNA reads TGTGCCAGCAGTTTAGGGATGAGGCGTGGCGGGGAGCTGTTTTTT. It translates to CASSLGMRRGGELFF.

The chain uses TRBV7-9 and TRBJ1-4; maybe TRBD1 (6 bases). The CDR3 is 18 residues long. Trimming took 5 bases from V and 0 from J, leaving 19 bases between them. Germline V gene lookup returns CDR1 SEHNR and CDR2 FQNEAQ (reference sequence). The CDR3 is CASSPRQVGSTTNEKLFF. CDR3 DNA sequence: TGTGCCAGCAGCCCCAGACAGGTGGGCTCTACAACTAATGAAAAACTGTTTTTT.

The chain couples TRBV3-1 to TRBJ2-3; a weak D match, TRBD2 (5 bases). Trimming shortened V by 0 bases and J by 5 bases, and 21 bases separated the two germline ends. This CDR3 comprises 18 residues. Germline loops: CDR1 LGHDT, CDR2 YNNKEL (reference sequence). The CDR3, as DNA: TGTGCCAGCAGCCAAGAAAGCAGCGGAAACCTTCTGCGAGATACGCAGTATTTT. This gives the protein CASSQESSGNLLRDTQYF.

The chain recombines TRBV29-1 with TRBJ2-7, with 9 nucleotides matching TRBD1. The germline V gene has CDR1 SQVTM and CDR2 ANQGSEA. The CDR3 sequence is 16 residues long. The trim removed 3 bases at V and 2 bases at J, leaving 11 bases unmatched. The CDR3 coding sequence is TGCAGCGTTGAGCAGCATAGGGGACAGGGACCCTACGAGCAGTACTTC. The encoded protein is CSVEQHRGQGPYEQYF.

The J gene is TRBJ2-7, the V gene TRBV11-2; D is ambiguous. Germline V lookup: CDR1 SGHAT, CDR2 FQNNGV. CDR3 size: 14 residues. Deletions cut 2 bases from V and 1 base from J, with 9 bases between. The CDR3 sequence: CASSLRWGSYEQYF. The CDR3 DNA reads TGTGCCAGCAGCTTACGCTGGGGTTCCTACGAGCAGTACTTC. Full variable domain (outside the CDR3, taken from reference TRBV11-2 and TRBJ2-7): EAGVAQSPRYKIIEKRQSVAFWCNPISGHATLYWYQQILGQGPKLLIQFQNNGVVDDSQLPKDRFSAERLKGVDSTLKIQPAKLEDSAVYLCASSLRWGSYEQYFGPGTRLTVT.

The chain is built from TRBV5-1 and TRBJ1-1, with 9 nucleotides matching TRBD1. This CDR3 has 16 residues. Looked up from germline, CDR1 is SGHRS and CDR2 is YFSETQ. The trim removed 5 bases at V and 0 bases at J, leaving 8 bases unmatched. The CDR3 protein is CASSRGTGTMNTEAFF. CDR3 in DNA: TGCGCCAGCAGTAGAGGGACAGGGACCATGAACACTGAAGCTTTCTTT. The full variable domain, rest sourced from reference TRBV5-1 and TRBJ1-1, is KAGVTQTPRYLIKTRGQQVTLSCSPISGHRSVSWYQQTPGQGLQFLFEYFSETQRNKGNFPGRFSGRQFSNSRSEMNVSTLELGDSALYLCASSRGTGTMNTEAFFGQGTRLTVV.

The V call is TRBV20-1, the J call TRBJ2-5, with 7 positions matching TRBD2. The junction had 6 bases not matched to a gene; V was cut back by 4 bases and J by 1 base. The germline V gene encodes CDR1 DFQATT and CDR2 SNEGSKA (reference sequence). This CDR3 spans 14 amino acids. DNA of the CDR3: TGCAGTGCTACCCCGGCTAGCGGCCAAGAGACCCAGTACTTC. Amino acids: CSATPASGQETQYF.

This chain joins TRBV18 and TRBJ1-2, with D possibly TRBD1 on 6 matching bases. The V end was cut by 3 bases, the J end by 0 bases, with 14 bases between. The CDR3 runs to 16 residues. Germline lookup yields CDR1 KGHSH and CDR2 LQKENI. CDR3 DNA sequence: TGTGCCAGCTCACCTTTGGACAGCTTAGCTAACTATGGCTACACCTTC. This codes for CASSPLDSLANYGYTF.

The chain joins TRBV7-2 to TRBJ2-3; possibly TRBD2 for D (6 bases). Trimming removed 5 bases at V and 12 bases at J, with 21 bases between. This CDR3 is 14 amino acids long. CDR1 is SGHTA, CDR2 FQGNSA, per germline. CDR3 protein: CASSQLSGGTIQYF. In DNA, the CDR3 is TGTGCCAGCAGCCAGCTCAGTGGGGGGACCATACAGTATTTT.

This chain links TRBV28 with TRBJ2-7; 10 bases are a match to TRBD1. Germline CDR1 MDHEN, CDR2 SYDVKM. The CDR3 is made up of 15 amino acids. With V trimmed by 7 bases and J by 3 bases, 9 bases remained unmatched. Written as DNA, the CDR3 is TGTGCCAGCAAGACAGGGGGCGCTTCCTACTACGAGCAGTACTTC. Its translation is CASKTGGASYYEQYF.

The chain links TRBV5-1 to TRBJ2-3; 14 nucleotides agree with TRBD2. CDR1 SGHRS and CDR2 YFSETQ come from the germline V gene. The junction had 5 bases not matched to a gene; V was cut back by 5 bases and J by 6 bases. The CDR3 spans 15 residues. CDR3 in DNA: TGCGCCAGCAGGGGGACTAGCGGGAGTTCCGATACGCAGTATTTT. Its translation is CASRGTSGSSDTQYF.

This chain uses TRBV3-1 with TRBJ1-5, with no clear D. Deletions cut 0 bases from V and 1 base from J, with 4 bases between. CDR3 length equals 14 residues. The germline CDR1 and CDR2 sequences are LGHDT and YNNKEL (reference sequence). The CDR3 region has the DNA TGTGCCAGCAGCCAAGACCTAAGCAATCAGCCCCAGCATTTT. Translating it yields CASSQDLSNQPQHF.

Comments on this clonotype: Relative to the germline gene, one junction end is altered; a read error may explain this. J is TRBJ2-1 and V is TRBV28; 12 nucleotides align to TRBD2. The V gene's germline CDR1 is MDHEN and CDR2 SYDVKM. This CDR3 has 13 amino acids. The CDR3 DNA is TGTGCCAGCAGTTCCTCGACTAGCGGGAGTTCGGTCTTC. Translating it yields CASSSSTSGSSVF.